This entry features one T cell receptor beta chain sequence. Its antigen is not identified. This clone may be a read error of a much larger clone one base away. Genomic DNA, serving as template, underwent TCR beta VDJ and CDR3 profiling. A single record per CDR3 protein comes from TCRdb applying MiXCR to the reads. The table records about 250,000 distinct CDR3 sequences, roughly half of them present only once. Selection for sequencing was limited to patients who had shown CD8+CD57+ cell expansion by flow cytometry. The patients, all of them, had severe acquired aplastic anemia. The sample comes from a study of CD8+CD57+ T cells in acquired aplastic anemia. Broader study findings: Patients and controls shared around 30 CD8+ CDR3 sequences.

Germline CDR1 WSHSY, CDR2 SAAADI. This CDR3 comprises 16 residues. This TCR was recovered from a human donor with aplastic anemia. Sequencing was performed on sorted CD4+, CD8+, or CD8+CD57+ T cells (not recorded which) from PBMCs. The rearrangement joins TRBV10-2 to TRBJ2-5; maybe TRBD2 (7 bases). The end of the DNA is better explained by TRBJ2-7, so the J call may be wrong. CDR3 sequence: CASSGGAGVNYYEQYF. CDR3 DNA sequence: TGCGCCAGCAGTGGGGGGGCGGGAGTTAATTATTACGAGCAGTACTTC.